This T cell receptor (beta chain) is from a study of blood T cell repertoires in COVID-19. Study-wide context: Sample material is recorded as cDNA or gDNA derived from T cells, B-cell-depleted T cells, or PBMCs.

Patients of the Seattle cohort, enrolled during active infection, were followed longitudinally. The CDR3 has 17 residues. The ends were cut back, 3 bases at V and 8 bases at J, with 20 bases in the middle. Looked up from germline, CDR1 is PRHDT and CDR2 is FYEKMQ (reference sequence). Methods used by the authors: Estimates of nucleated cell counts were drawn from the amplification of reference gene primers. Data came from immunoSEQ multiplex PCR; TCRdb stores just in-frame clones and leaves some out. The V and J calls and the clone size are those of that table, but D and trimming were determined from the DNA. The data show around 29,000 clones, with around 85% seen just once and about 30% held by the top ten.

Specimen: peripheral blood. The clonotype comes from a woman over 75 with COVID-19, enrolled during active disease. V gene TRBV13 combines with J gene TRBJ1-6; a weak D match, TRBD1 (5 bases). In nucleotides, the CDR3 is TGTGCCAGCAGCTTCCGGCATTGGCAGGGTGCGGATTCACCCCTCCACTTT. This translates into CASSFRHWQGADSPLHF. The full variable domain, with the rest looked up from reference TRBV13 and TRBJ1-6, is AAGVIQSPRHLIKEKRETATLKCYPIPRHDTVYWYQQGPGQDPQFLISFYEKMQSDKGSIPDRFSAQQFSDYHSELNMSSLELGDSALYFCASSFRHWQGADSPLHFGNGTRLTVT.